This TCR beta chain was identified during a study of cytomegalovirus exposure and HLA in healthy donors. The PCR ran on 60 Vbeta and 13 Jbeta primers. Only in-frame clones appear in the TCRdb table, and some are missing; sequencing was by immunoSEQ multiplex PCR. This sample has around 150,000 clones, with approximately 70% found just once. J lost 6 bases, V lost 0 bases, and 6 bases had no gene match. The CDR3 consists of 16 residues. The germline gives CDR1 LGHNA, CDR2 YNFKEQ. The chain carries TRBV4-2 and TRBJ2-1; the match to TRBD1 covers 9 bases. Sequenced input: PBMCs. This clonotype was obtained from a human donor in good health. CDR3 in amino acids: CASSQDPGQGRNEQFF. DNA for the CDR3: TGTGCCAGCAGCCAAGATCCGGGACAGGGTCGCAATGAGCAGTTCTTC.